This T cell receptor (beta chain) was sequenced during a study of blood T cell repertoires in COVID-19. Study background: In each case, the material was cDNA or gDNA derived from T cells, B-cell-depleted T cells, or PBMCs.

Produced via immunoSEQ multiplex PCR; TCRdb's table is partial and in-frame only. The data show around 300,000 clones, 70% to 90% seen once. The length of the CDR3 is 12 residues. Germline CDR1 and CDR2: SQVTM and ANQGSEA. V shed 7 bases and J 8 bases; nucleotides not matched to a gene: 9. Two negative PCRs, clearance, or symptom resolution were required of recovered Cohort 3 donors. This sequence originates from a woman aged 25 to 39 who had recovered from COVID-19. The sample consisted of PBMCs or T cells enriched from blood (not recorded which). The V and J genes are TRBV29-1 and TRBJ1-2; the match to TRBD1 covers 8 bases. CDR3 bases: TGCAGCGCCACGGACAGGGTTCACGGCTACACCTTC. Translating it yields CSATDRVHGYTF.